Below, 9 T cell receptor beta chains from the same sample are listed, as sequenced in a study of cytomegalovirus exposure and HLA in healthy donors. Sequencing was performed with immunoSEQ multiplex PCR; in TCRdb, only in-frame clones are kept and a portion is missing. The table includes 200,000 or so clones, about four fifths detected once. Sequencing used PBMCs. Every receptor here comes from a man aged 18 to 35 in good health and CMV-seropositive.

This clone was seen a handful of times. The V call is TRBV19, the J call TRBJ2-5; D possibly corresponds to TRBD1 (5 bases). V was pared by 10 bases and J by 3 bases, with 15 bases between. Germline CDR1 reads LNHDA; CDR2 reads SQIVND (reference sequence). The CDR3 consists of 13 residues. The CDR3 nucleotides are TGTGCCACGGCCCTTGGGGCAGAAGAGACCCAGTACTTC. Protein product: CATALGAEETQYF.

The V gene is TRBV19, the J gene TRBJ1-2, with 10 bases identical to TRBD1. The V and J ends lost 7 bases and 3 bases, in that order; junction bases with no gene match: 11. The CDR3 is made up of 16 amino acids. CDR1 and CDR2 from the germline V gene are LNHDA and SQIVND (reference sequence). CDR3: CASTPTGGGGDYGYTF. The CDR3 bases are TGTGCCAGTACCCCGACAGGGGGCGGTGGTGACTATGGCTACACCTTC.

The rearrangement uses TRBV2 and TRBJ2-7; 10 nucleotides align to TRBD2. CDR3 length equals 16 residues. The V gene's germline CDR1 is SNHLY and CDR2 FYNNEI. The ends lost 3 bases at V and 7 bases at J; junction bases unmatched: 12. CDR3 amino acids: CASSERLAGASGEQYF. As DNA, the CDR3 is TGTGCCAGCAGTGAGCGTCTAGCGGGAGCGTCGGGGGAGCAGTACTTC.

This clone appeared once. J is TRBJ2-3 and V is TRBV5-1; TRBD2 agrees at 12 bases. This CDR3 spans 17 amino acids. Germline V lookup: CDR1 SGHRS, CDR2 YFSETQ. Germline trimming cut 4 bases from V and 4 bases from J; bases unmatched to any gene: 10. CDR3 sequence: CASSLPLAGGRPDTQYF. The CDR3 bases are TGCGCCAGCAGCCTTCCTCTAGCGGGAGGGCGGCCAGATACGCAGTATTTT.

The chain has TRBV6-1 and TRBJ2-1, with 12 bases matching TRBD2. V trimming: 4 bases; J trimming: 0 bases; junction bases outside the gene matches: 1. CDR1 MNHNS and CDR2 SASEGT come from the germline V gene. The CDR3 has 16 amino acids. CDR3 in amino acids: CASSALAGGSYNEQFF. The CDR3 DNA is TGTGCCAGCAGTGCACTAGCGGGGGGCTCCTACAATGAGCAGTTCTTC.

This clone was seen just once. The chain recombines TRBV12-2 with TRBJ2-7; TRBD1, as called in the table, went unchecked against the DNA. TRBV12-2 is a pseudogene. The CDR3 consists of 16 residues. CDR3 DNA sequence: TGTGCAAGTCGCTTAGTCCCCTGGGCTCTGACGGACGAGCAGTACTTC. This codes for CASRLVPWALTDEQYF.

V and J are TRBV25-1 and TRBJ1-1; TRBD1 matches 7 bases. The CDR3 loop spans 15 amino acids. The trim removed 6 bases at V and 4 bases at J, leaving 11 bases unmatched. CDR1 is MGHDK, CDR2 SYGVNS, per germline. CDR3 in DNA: TGTGCCAGCAGCCAAAGTCGGACAGGAGCCACTGAAGCTTTCTTT. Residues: CASSQSRTGATEAFF.

DNA of the CDR3: TGTGCCTGGCGGACAGGCATGACTAATGAAAAACTGTTTTTT. It encodes CAWRTGMTNEKLFF. This chain joins TRBV30 and TRBJ1-4, with 7 nucleotides matching TRBD1. This CDR3 has 14 residues. V gave up 5 bases and J gave up 2 bases; unmatched junction bases: 5. Germline-derived CDR1 and CDR2 are GTSNPN and SVGIG (reference sequence).

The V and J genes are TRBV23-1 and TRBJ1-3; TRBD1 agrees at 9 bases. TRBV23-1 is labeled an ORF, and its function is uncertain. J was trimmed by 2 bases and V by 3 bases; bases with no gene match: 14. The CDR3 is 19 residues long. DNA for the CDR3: TGCGCCAGCAGTCAGTCCGGGACAGGGCAGGTTCTAGCTGGAAACACCATATATTTT. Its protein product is CASSQSGTGQVLAGNTIYF.